The 3 T cell receptor beta chains below all came from one sample that was sequenced in a study of cytomegalovirus exposure and HLA in healthy donors. Amplification used 60 Vbeta primers and 13 Jbeta primers. Sequenced by immunoSEQ multiplex PCR; TCRdb stores in-frame clones only, minus some. This table holds some 140,000 clones, 85% to 90% found once. Material: PBMCs. The origin of the receptors is a woman aged 30 to 39 in good health and CMV-seropositive.

The chain is built from TRBV4-1 and TRBJ1-1, with D perhaps matching TRBD1 (5 bases). V gave up 4 bases and J gave up 1 base, with 19 bases separating them. Germline CDR1 reads MGHRA; CDR2 reads YSYEKL. This CDR3 is 17 amino acids long. CDR3 loop: CASSPGGGGSPNTEAFF. CDR3 nucleotides: TGCGCCAGCAGCCCCGGTGGGGGGGGGAGCCCGAACACTGAAGCTTTCTTT.

The chain carries TRBV12-5 and TRBJ1-1, with D perhaps matching TRBD1 (6 bases). Germline loops: CDR1 LGHNT, CDR2 FRNRAP. The V and J ends lost 2 bases and 4 bases respectively, with 11 bases between them. The CDR3 extends over 14 amino acids. DNA for the CDR3: TGTGCTAGTGGTTTGTGGGGGCTAGGCACTGAAGCTTTCTTT. Translating it yields CASGLWGLGTEAFF.

This clone occurred once. The genes are TRBV30 and TRBJ2-3; 9 positions match TRBD2. The CDR3 sequence is 15 residues long. V lost 6 bases and J lost 0; bases outside the gene matches: 7. Looked up from germline, CDR1 is GTSNPN and CDR2 is SVGIG (reference sequence). The CDR3 spells CACGGGGASTDTQYF. The CDR3 DNA reads as TGTGCCTGTGGGGGCGGGGGGGCGAGCACAGATACGCAGTATTTT.